The TCR beta chain under discussion was sequenced for a study of blood T cell repertoires in COVID-19. Study as a whole: Samples came from the United States, Italy and Spain, spanning acute and convalescent COVID-19. T cells, B-cell-depleted T cells, or PBMCs provided the cDNA or gDNA that served as material.

Germline V lookup: CDR1 SGHNT, CDR2 YYREEE (reference sequence). Trimming cost V 0 bases and J 10 bases, with 10 bases left between them. There are 12 residues in the CDR3. This clone was detected only once. Per the study methods: Estimated nucleated cell counts came from reference gene primer amplification. Assay used: immunoSEQ multiplex PCR; TCRdb lists only in-frame clones, some missing. V and J calls and clone size are those listed in that table; D and trimming were worked out from the DNA. The table lists fewer than 80,000 clones, more than 80% of them singletons. This rearrangement joins TRBV5-4 to TRBJ1-1, with D tentatively TRBD1 (6 bases). The source material was peripheral blood. The sequence came from a man under 40 with acute or convalescent COVID-19. In nucleotides, the CDR3 is TGTGCCAGCAGCTTGGTCACAGGGCGAGCTTTCTTT. Protein sequence: CASSLVTGRAFF.